This entry lists 24 T cell receptor beta chains sequenced from one sample in a study of metastatic and nonmetastatic thyroid tumors. TCRdb re-called clones from the PCR reads using MiXCR. Found here are approximately 15,000 clones, roughly 19% of them singletons; the top ten hold roughly 13%. Patients underwent thyroid surgery, and none had received any treatment before it. The specimen was blood. The source of these receptors is a female donor with papillary thyroid cancer or a benign thyroid nodule (not recorded which). Some clones in this sample may be carry-over from other donors' samples.

In its sample, this clone was seen a few times. The gene calls are TRBV6-1 and TRBJ1-1; the D is unclear. This CDR3 has 12 residues. Germline CDR1 reads MNHNS; CDR2 reads SASEGT. Trimming removed 2 bases at V and 6 bases at J, with 7 bases between. The CDR3 spells CASSERGAEAFF. As DNA, the CDR3 is TGTGCCAGCAGTGAACGAGGCGCTGAAGCTTTCTTT.

Concerning this clone itself: A junction end diverges from the germline sequence, so it may reflect a read error. V usage is TRBV28 and J usage is TRBJ2-7; D is possibly TRBD2 (6 bases). This CDR3 comprises 13 residues. Germline CDR1 MDHEN, CDR2 SYDVKM. CDR3 nucleotide sequence: TGTTCCAGCAGAATTAGCGGCACAAACGAGCAGTACTTC. Its protein product is CSSRISGTNEQYF.

This clone was detected ten times or more. The chain combines TRBV9 with TRBJ2-5, with D possibly matching TRBD2 (5 bases). V was pared by 3 bases and J by 2 bases, with 11 bases between. This CDR3 region has 14 residues. Germline assignment: CDR1 SGDLS and CDR2 YYNGEE. The CDR3 DNA follows: TGTGCCAGCAGCGCCGGACTGGCACAAGAGACCCAGTACTTC. It yields the protein CASSAGLAQETQYF. The full variable domain, its missing parts supplied by reference TRBV9 and TRBJ2-5, is DSGVTQTPKHLITATGQRVTLRCSPRSGDLSVYWYQQSLDQGLQFLIQYYNGEERAKGNILERFSAQQFPDLHSELNLSSLELGDSALYFCASSAGLAQETQYFGPGTRLLVL.

The table lists this clone with many counts. The CDR3: CASSEVNTEAFF. CDR3 in DNA: TGTGCCAGCAGTGAAGTGAACACTGAAGCTTTCTTT. This chain links TRBV9 with TRBJ1-1; D not resolved. Germline CDR1 SGDLS, CDR2 YYNGEE. Trimming stripped 5 bases from V and 0 bases from J, with 5 bases between. The CDR3 is 12 amino acids.

This clone was observed at least ten times. The V and J genes are TRBV9 and TRBJ2-1; 10 bases are a match to TRBD2. This CDR3 is built from 15 residues. V trimming: 0 bases; J trimming: 3 bases; junction bases outside the gene matches: 0. Germline CDR1 reads SGDLS; CDR2 reads YYNGEE. The CDR3 is CASSVGTSGYNEQFF. The CDR3 DNA sequence: TGTGCCAGCAGCGTAGGGACTAGCGGCTACAATGAGCAGTTCTTC.

About this clone: At one of its ends the junction is not consistent with the germline gene, which may arise from a read error. The CDR3 sequence: CASSPSCNSGELFF. In DNA, the CDR3 is TGTGCCAGCAGTCCATCTTGTAACAGCGGGGAGCTGTTTTTT. The chain recombines TRBV6-1 with TRBJ2-2; D uncertain. CDR1 is MNHNS, CDR2 SASEGT, per germline. The CDR3 totals 14 residues.

This clone was seen a few times. V is TRBV6-1 and J is TRBJ1-2; the D is unclear. The CDR3 runs to 11 residues. Germline V gives CDR1 MNHNS, CDR2 SASEGT. V dropped 11 bases and J dropped 2 bases, with 9 bases sitting between them. The CDR3 sequence: CAAGENYGYTF. The CDR3 DNA reads as TGTGCCGCGGGAGAAAACTATGGCTACACCTTC.

Within the sample, this clone is medium-sized. This rearrangement joins TRBV28 to TRBJ2-3, with TRBD2 matching over 15 bases. J was trimmed by 4 bases and V by 4 bases; bases with no gene match: 9. The CDR3 runs 18 residues. CDR1 MDHEN and CDR2 SYDVKM come from the germline V gene. The CDR3 DNA sequence: TGTGCCAGCAGTTCAGGACTAGCGGGAGGGGGATTATCAGATACGCAGTATTTT. Translation: CASSSGLAGGGLSDTQYF.

This clone was seen ten or more times. This CDR3 is also generated by other DNA sequences in the sample. The CDR3 DNA reads as TGTGCCAGCAATGGGACTAGCGGGACAGATACGCAGTATTTT. Residues: CASNGTSGTDTQYF. The rearrangement uses TRBV9 and TRBJ2-3; TRBD2 matches 12 bases. Germline CDR1 is SGDLS and CDR2 is YYNGEE. This CDR3 contains 14 residues. With V trimmed by 6 bases and J by 3 bases, 2 bases remained unmatched.

This clone showed up many times. The chain combines TRBV4-2 with TRBJ1-2; 10 positions agree with TRBD1. This CDR3 spans 17 amino acids. The trim removed 0 bases at V and 4 bases at J, leaving 8 bases unmatched. Germline V CDR1 and CDR2: LGHNA, YNFKEQ. CDR3: CASSQEYGQGESYGYTF. The CDR3 region has the DNA TGTGCCAGCAGCCAAGAGTACGGACAGGGGGAGAGCTATGGCTACACCTTC.

The chain employs TRBV2 and TRBJ2-6, with 7 bases identical to TRBD1. V was pared by 9 bases and J by 1 base, with 9 bases of the junction left unmatched. From germline, CDR1 is SNHLY and CDR2 FYNNEI. This CDR3 is built from 16 residues. The CDR3 nucleotides read TGTGCCAGTACCGGACAGGCCACGTCTGGGGCCAACGTCCTGACTTTC. This sequence encodes CASTGQATSGANVLTF.

This clone was seen at least ten times. V and J are TRBV29-1 and TRBJ2-7, with D hard to call. In germline, CDR1 is SQVTM, CDR2 ANQGSEA. V was shortened by 1 base and J by 7 bases, with 11 bases between the two germline ends. The CDR3 covers 12 residues. CDR3 protein: CSVEGTYDEQYF. CDR3 bases: TGCAGCGTTGAAGGGACCTACGATGAGCAGTACTTC.

This clone was seen a few times. At one end the junction does not follow the germline gene, possibly because of a read error. The chain recombines TRBV7-9 with TRBJ1-1; D uncertain. CDR3 length: 12 amino acids. CDR1 is SEHNR and CDR2 is FQNEAQ in the germline V gene (reference sequence). CDR3 residues: CASSSDNTEASF. The DNA for the CDR3 is TGTGCCAGCAGCAGCGATAACACTGAAGCTTCCTTT.

A few counts support this clone. It may be a read error: a sequence one base away is much more abundant. Other DNA sequences of this sample code for an identical CDR3. The DNA for the CDR3 is TGTGCCTGTACATGGGGTGATGATGAGAAACTGTTTTTT. Protein product: CACTWGDDEKLFF. The chain employs TRBV30 and TRBJ1-4, with D hard to call. CDR3 length: 13 residues. CDR1 is GTSNPN and CDR2 is SVGIG in the germline V gene (reference sequence).

This clone was recorded once. V is TRBV5-1 and J is TRBJ1-1, with a tentative D call TRBD1 (6 bases). Trimming removed 7 bases from V and 1 base from J, with 17 bases in between. This CDR3 comprises 15 residues. Germline V gene lookup returns CDR1 SGHRS and CDR2 YFSETQ. CDR3 loop: CASQMDRGANTEAFF. In DNA form, the CDR3 reads TGCGCCAGCCAAATGGACCGGGGGGCGAACACTGAAGCTTTCTTT.

J is TRBJ1-2 and V is TRBV20-1; TRBD1 is a possible D gene (5 bases). The CDR3 sequence is 12 residues long. Trimming removed 6 bases at V and 4 bases at J, with 12 bases between. Germline V CDR1 and CDR2: DFQATT, SNEGSKA (reference sequence). CDR3 bases: TGCAGTGCGGGGGGAACGGCCTATGGCTACACCTTC. Protein: CSAGGTAYGYTF.

J is TRBJ1-6 and V is TRBV27; D is unresolved. This CDR3 is built from 15 residues. The germline V gene has CDR1 MNHEY and CDR2 SMNVEV (reference sequence). V was trimmed by 6 bases and J by 4 bases, leaving 13 bases between them. CDR3 region: CASSPQTAYNSPLHF. The CDR3 coding sequence is TGTGCCAGCAGCCCCCAGACGGCATATAATTCACCCCTCCACTTT.

This clone has a count of ten or more. The gene calls are TRBV7-8 and TRBJ2-5; TRBD2 aligns across 7 bases. Germline V gene lookup returns CDR1 SGHVS and CDR2 FQNEAQ. V dropped 5 bases and J dropped 5; count of bases not matched to a gene: 14. CDR3 length equals 16 residues. The CDR3 sequence: CASSATGGSLWETQYF. Here the CDR3 DNA reads TGTGCCAGCAGCGCCACAGGCGGGAGTCTATGGGAGACCCAGTACTTC.

This clone is medium-sized within its sample. This sequence joins TRBV19 and TRBJ1-2, with D unresolved. This CDR3 is 13 amino acids long. V lost 3 bases to trimming and J lost 3 bases, with 8 bases between them. The V gene's germline CDR1 is LNHDA and CDR2 SQIVND (reference sequence). CDR3 loop: CASSIPRDYGYTF. CDR3 in DNA: TGTGCCAGTAGTATTCCCAGAGACTATGGCTACACCTTC.

This clone was counted between two and nine times. This sequence joins TRBV6-6 and TRBJ2-7; TRBD1 agrees at 9 bases. Germline CDR1 reads MNHNY; CDR2 reads SVGAGI (reference sequence). CDR3 size: 15 residues. The junction had 4 bases not matched to a gene; V was cut back by 2 bases and J by 2 bases. CDR3 sequence: CASSYRQGVTYEQYF. CDR3 coding DNA: TGTGCCAGCAGTTACCGACAGGGGGTCACCTACGAGCAGTACTTC.

This clone was detected only a few times. The J gene is TRBJ1-2, the V gene TRBV20-1; TRBD1 agrees at 9 bases. Germline V gene data show CDR1 as DFQATT and CDR2 as SNEGSKA (reference sequence). This CDR3 is built from 17 residues. J lost 5 bases, V lost 1 base, and 14 bases had no gene match. The DNA for the CDR3 is TGCAGTGCTAGAGGTTCAGGACAGGGGCCCGCCCCATATGGCTACACCTTC. Its translation is CSARGSGQGPAPYGYTF.

This clone was seen at least ten times. The chain uses TRBV6-4 and TRBJ2-1; TRBD2 matches at 14 bases. From germline, CDR1 is MRHNA and CDR2 SNTAGT. There are 22 residues in the CDR3. The V segment lost 2 bases and the J segment 7 bases; nucleotides outside the gene matches: 22. CDR3 protein: CASSDGIWGVGTSGRIYNEQFF. In nucleotides, the CDR3 is TGTGCCAGCAGTGACGGGATTTGGGGAGTCGGGACTAGCGGGAGAATTTATAATGAGCAGTTCTTC.

V gene TRBV11-1 combines with J gene TRBJ2-7; TRBD1 matches at 7 bases. CDR1 and CDR2 from the germline V gene are SGHAT and FQDESV (reference sequence). The CDR3 runs to 16 residues. V was pared by 1 base and J by 2 bases, with 8 bases of the junction left unmatched. The CDR3 bases are TGTGCCAGCAGCTTAGGTATACAGGGGAGTCCCTACGAGCAGTACTTC. This translates into CASSLGIQGSPYEQYF.

This clone came up a few times. The genes are TRBV15 and TRBJ2-1, with 11 nucleotides matching TRBD1. The germline gives CDR1 LNHNV, CDR2 YYDKDF (reference sequence). With V trimmed by 5 bases and J by 7 bases, 4 bases remained unmatched. The CDR3 spans 14 residues. The CDR3 DNA reads as TGTGCCACCAGCGCCGGGACAGGGGGGAATGAGCAGTTCTTC. Residues: CATSAGTGGNEQFF.